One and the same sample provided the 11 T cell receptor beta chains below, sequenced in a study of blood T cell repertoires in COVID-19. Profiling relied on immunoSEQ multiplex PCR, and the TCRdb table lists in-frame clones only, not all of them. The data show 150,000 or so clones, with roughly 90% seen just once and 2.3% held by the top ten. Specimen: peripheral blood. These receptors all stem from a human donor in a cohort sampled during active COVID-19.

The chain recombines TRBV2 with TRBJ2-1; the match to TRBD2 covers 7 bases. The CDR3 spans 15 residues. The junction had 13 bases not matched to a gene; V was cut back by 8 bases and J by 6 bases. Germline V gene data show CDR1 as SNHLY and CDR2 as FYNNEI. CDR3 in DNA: TGTGCCAGCTCAGGGACTAAAGCTATTAGCAATGAGCAGTTCTTC. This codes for CASSGTKAISNEQFF.

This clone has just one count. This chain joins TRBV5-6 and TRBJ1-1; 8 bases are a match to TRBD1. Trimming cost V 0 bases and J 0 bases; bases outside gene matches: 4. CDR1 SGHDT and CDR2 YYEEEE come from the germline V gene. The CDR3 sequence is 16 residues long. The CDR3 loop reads CASSLGQGALNTEAFF. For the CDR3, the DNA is TGTGCCAGCAGCTTGGGGCAGGGGGCGTTGAACACTGAAGCTTTCTTT.

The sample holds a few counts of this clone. This chain's CDR3 is CASSESGAGVSYEQYF. The CDR3 DNA reads as TGCGCCAGCAGTGAGTCCGGGGCAGGGGTGTCCTACGAGCAGTACTTC. V and J are TRBV10-1 and TRBJ2-7, with D possibly being TRBD1 (6 bases). The germline CDR1 and CDR2 sequences are WNHNN and SYGVQD (reference sequence). Trimming cost V 0 bases and J 1 base, with 13 bases left between them. The CDR3 sequence is 16 residues long.

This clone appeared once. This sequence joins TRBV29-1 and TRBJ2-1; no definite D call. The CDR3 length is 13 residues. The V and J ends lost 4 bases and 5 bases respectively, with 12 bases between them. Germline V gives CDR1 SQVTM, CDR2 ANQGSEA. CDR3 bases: TGCAGCGTTGGTCTGGGCCAGAACAATGAGCAGTTCTTC. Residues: CSVGLGQNNEQFF.

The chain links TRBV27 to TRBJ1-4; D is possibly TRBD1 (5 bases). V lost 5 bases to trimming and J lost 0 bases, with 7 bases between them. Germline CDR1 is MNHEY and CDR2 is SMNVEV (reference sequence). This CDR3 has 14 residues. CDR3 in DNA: TGTGCCAGCAGTATACAGGCAACTAATGAAAAACTGTTTTTT. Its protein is CASSIQATNEKLFF. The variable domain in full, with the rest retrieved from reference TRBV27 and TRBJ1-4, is EAQVTQNPRYLITVTGKKLTVTCSQNMNHEYMSWYRQDPGLGLRQIYYSMNVEVTDKGDVPEGYKVSRKEKRNFPLILESPSPNQTSLYFCASSIQATNEKLFFGSGTQLSVL.

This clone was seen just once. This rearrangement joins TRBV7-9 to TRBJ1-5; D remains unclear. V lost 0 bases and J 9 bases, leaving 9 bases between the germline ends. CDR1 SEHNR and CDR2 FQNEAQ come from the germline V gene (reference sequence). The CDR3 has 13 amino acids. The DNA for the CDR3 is TGTGCCAGCAGCTTAGCAGGTAGCGGGCCCCAGCATTTT. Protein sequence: CASSLAGSGPQHF.

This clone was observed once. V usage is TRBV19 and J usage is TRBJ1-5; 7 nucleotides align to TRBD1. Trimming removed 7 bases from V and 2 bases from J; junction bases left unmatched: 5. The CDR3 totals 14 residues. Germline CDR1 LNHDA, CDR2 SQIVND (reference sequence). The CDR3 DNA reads TGTGCCAGTACTCGGACAGGCGGCAATCAGCCCCAGCATTTT. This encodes CASTRTGGNQPQHF. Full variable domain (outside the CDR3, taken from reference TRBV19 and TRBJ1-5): DGGITQSPKYLFRKEGQNVTLSCEQNLNHDAMYWYRQDPGQGLRLIYYSQIVNDFQKGDIAEGYSVSREKKESFPLTVTSAQKNPTAFYLCASTRTGGNQPQHFGDGTRLSIL.

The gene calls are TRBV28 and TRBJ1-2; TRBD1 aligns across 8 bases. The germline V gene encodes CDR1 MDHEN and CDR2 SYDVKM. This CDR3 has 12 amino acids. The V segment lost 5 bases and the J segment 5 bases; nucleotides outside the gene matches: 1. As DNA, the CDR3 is TGTGCCAGCAGTACAGGGGGTTATGGCTACACCTTC. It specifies CASSTGGYGYTF.

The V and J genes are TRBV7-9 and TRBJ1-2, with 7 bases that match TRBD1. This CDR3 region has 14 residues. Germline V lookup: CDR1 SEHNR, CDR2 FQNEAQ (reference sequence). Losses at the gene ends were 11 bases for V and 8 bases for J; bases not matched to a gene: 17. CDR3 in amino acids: CAGQPAGQLQGYTF. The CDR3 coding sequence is TGTGCCGGCCAACCCGCGGGACAGCTACAAGGCTACACCTTC.

For the CDR3, the DNA is TGTGCCAGCAGCCAAGGACAGGGGCCCTACGAGCAGTACTTC. Encoded protein: CASSQGQGPYEQYF. The V gene is TRBV16, the J gene TRBJ2-7; 9 bases fit TRBD1. The ends lost 2 bases at V and 2 bases at J; junction bases unmatched: 1. This CDR3 contains 14 residues. CDR1 is KGHSY, CDR2 FQNENV, per germline.

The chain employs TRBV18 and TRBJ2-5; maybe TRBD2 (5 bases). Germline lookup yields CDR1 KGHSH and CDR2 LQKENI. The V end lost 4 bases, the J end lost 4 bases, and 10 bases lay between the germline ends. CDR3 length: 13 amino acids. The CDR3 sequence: CASSLNAGETQYF. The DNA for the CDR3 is TGTGCCAGCTCACTAAACGCGGGAGAGACCCAGTACTTC.